One and the same sample provided the 22 T cell receptor beta chains below, sequenced in a study of shared clonotypes between healthy human individuals. Only in-frame clones appear in the TCRdb table, and some are missing; sequencing was by immunoSEQ multiplex PCR. The sample contains approximately 2,000,000 clones, 85% to 95% of which appear only once. Sequenced sample: naive CD4+ T cells from PBMCs. Subset here: CD45RA+ positively selected. All receptors derive from a man between 18 and 29 years old in good health. Some clones in this sample may be carry-over from other donors' samples.

J is TRBJ1-5 and V is TRBV28; D remains ambiguous. The germline CDR1 and CDR2 sequences are MDHEN and SYDVKM. Trimming took off 8 bases at V and 0 bases at J, with 11 bases between the two ends. The CDR3 sequence is 14 residues long. The CDR3 sequence: CASGLIYSNQPQHF. In nucleotides, the CDR3 is TGTGCCAGCGGGCTAATTTATAGCAATCAGCCCCAGCATTTT.

This rearrangement joins TRBV2 to TRBJ2-7; a weak D match, TRBD1 (5 bases). Trimming took 6 bases from V and 0 from J, leaving 9 bases between them. Germline lookup yields CDR1 SNHLY and CDR2 FYNNEI. The CDR3 has 13 residues. CDR3 nucleotide sequence: TGTGCCAGCAGCTTGGACAACTCCTACGAGCAGTACTTC. This gives the protein CASSLDNSYEQYF.

This sequence joins TRBV5-1 and TRBJ2-3, with 10 bases that match TRBD2. Germline trimming cut 2 bases from V and 5 bases from J; bases unmatched to any gene: 5. The CDR3 has 15 amino acids. CDR1 and CDR2 (germline): SGHRS, YFSETQ. Here the CDR3 reads CASSFLAGAGDTQYF. CDR3 bases: TGCGCCAGCAGCTTCCTAGCGGGGGCGGGAGATACGCAGTATTTT.

This chain links TRBV19 with TRBJ1-1; 8 nucleotides align to TRBD1. The CDR3 loop spans 18 amino acids. From germline, CDR1 is LNHDA and CDR2 SQIVND (reference sequence). V gave up 3 bases and J gave up 3 bases; unmatched junction bases: 15. Here the CDR3 DNA reads TGTGCCAGTAGTATCCCCGTGCGTGGACAGGGACATTACACTGAAGCTTTCTTT. Translation: CASSIPVRGQGHYTEAFF.

This clone was counted a few times. The V gene is TRBV4-1, the J gene TRBJ1-1; D is unresolved. V lost 4 bases and J 0 bases, leaving 12 bases between the germline ends. Germline V gives CDR1 MGHRA, CDR2 YSYEKL. CDR3 size: 15 residues. CDR3: CASSLEGRLNTEAFF. The CDR3 DNA reads TGCGCCAGCAGCCTAGAGGGAAGACTGAACACTGAAGCTTTCTTT.

The chain combines TRBV6-5 with TRBJ1-1; unclear D gene. The germline V and J ends were trimmed by 6 bases and 4 bases, with 15 bases remaining between them. CDR1 MNHEY and CDR2 SVGAGI come from the germline V gene. This CDR3 contains 14 residues. CDR3 bases: TGTGCCAGCAGCCGTGGCGGGTCGGGCACTGAAGCTTTCTTT. Amino acids: CASSRGGSGTEAFF.

The chain joins TRBV9 to TRBJ2-1, with TRBD2 matching 14 bases. Germline V gives CDR1 SGDLS, CDR2 YYNGEE. V was clipped by 3 bases and J by 9 bases; unmatched bases: 8. The CDR3 contains 16 residues. The CDR3 spells CASSGSGTSGSREQFF. The CDR3 bases are TGTGCCAGCAGCGGGTCCGGGACTAGCGGGAGTCGTGAGCAGTTCTTC.

J is TRBJ2-5 and V is TRBV5-4; no clear D gene. The length of the CDR3 is 12 residues. CDR1 is SGHNT and CDR2 is YYREEE in the germline V gene (reference sequence). The ends were cut back, 2 bases at V and 8 bases at J, with 10 bases in the middle. As DNA, the CDR3 is TGTGCCAGCAGCTTAGGGTCGGATACCCAGTACTTC. Translating it yields CASSLGSDTQYF.

This chain uses TRBV7-3 with TRBJ2-5, with D possibly being TRBD1 or TRBD2 (5 bases each). Trimming stripped 5 bases from V and 4 bases from J, with 14 bases between. The CDR3 is made up of 14 amino acids. CDR1 is SGHTA, CDR2 FQGTGA, per germline. This CDR3 is CASSPFGTAETQYF. CDR3 in DNA: TGTGCCAGCAGCCCTTTCGGGACGGCAGAGACCCAGTACTTC.

The chain recombines TRBV28 with TRBJ1-4, with no clear D. Germline CDR1 MDHEN, CDR2 SYDVKM. The CDR3 is 14 residues long. The V gene lost 2 bases and the J gene lost 8 bases, with 12 bases spanning the gap. CDR3 loop: CASSLIRAGEKLFF. The CDR3 DNA reads as TGTGCCAGCAGTTTAATTAGGGCTGGGGAAAAACTGTTTTTT.

The rearrangement links TRBV19 to TRBJ2-1, with D unresolved. The ends were cut back, 7 bases at V and 1 base at J, with 11 bases in the middle. This CDR3 has 14 residues. CDR1 is LNHDA and CDR2 is SQIVND in the germline V gene (reference sequence). The CDR3 coding sequence is TGTGCCAGTACCCCTCCCGGGTCCTACAATGAGCAGTTCTTC. Amino acids: CASTPPGSYNEQFF.

The V call is TRBV19, the J call TRBJ1-1; D possibly corresponds to TRBD1 (5 bases). Germline CDR1 reads LNHDA; CDR2 reads SQIVND (reference sequence). The CDR3 runs to 15 residues. Trimming left V 6 bases short and J 3 bases short, with 17 bases between. The CDR3 spells CASSVAGTGDTEAFF. CDR3 sequence (DNA): TGTGCCAGTAGCGTAGCCGGGACTGGGGACACTGAAGCTTTCTTT.

The chain joins TRBV27 to TRBJ2-1; weak D call: TRBD2 (6 bases). The V gene's germline CDR1 is MNHEY and CDR2 SMNVEV (reference sequence). CDR3 length: 16 amino acids. The V end lost 5 bases, the J end lost 7 bases, and 21 bases lay between the germline ends. The CDR3 here is CASSRQGAGRGNEQFF. Written as DNA, the CDR3 is TGTGCCAGCAGTCGCCAGGGAGCGGGTAGGGGAAATGAGCAGTTCTTC.

The gene calls are TRBV7-3 and TRBJ2-6; D unclear. The germline V and J ends were trimmed by 5 bases and 4 bases, with 3 bases remaining between them. Looked up from germline, CDR1 is SGHTA and CDR2 is FQGTGA. This CDR3 is built from 12 residues. The CDR3 coding sequence is TGTGCCAGCAGCGGCGGGGCCAACGTCCTGACTTTC. Translating it yields CASSGGANVLTF.

This clone was found once. The rearrangement links TRBV7-9 to TRBJ1-5, with D possibly TRBD1 on 6 matching bases. The V and J ends lost 4 bases and 2 bases respectively, with 15 bases between them. The CDR3 has 16 amino acids. Looked up from germline, CDR1 is SEHNR and CDR2 is FQNEAQ (reference sequence). CDR3: CASSSSAGAGNQPQHF. The DNA for the CDR3 is TGTGCCAGCAGCTCGTCTGCGGGGGCCGGCAATCAGCCCCAGCATTTT. The whole variable domain, remainder taken from reference TRBV7-9 and TRBJ1-5, is DTGVSQNPRHKITKRGQNVTFRCDPISEHNRLYWYRQTLGQGPEFLTYFQNEAQLEKSRLLSDRFSAERPKGSFSTLEIQRTEQGDSAMYLCASSSSAGAGNQPQHFGDGTRLSIL.

This chain joins TRBV5-1 and TRBJ2-5; TRBD2 matches 12 bases. The CDR3 contains 18 residues. Trimming removed 0 bases from V and 0 bases from J; junction bases left unmatched: 6. Looked up from germline, CDR1 is SGHRS and CDR2 is YFSETQ. CDR3 protein: CASSLAGRTSGNQETQYF. DNA of the CDR3: TGCGCCAGCAGCTTGGCCGGAAGGACTAGCGGGAACCAAGAGACCCAGTACTTC.

The chain uses TRBV4-2 and TRBJ2-7, with TRBD1 identical over 9 bases. This CDR3 contains 15 residues. The ends lost 3 bases at V and 6 bases at J; junction bases unmatched: 9. In germline, CDR1 is LGHNA, CDR2 YNFKEQ. The CDR3 loop is CASSQGQGMIPEQYF. The CDR3 DNA reads as TGTGCCAGCAGCCAGGGACAGGGAATGATCCCCGAGCAGTACTTC.

This clone was picked up one time. The chain joins TRBV12-2 to TRBJ1-5. TRBV12-2 is designated a pseudogene. The CDR3 runs 12 residues. The CDR3 DNA is TGTGCAAGTCGCTTAGGAACCCAGCCCCAGCATTTT. Amino acid sequence: CASRLGTQPQHF.

This chain uses TRBV2 with TRBJ1-5, with 7 bases matching TRBD1. CDR3 length equals 15 residues. Per the germline V gene, CDR1 is SNHLY and CDR2 is FYNNEI. Losses at the gene ends were 6 bases for V and 9 bases for J; bases not matched to a gene: 14. The CDR3 sequence is CASRGTAGRGWPQHF. The CDR3 bases are TGTGCCAGCAGGGGGACAGCAGGTAGGGGATGGCCCCAGCATTTT. Supplemented by reference TRBV2 and TRBJ1-5, the full variable domain reads EPEVTQTPSHQVTQMGQEVILRCVPISNHLYFYWYRQILGQKVEFLVSFYNNEISEKSEIFDDQFSVERPDGSNFTLKIRSTKLEDSAMYFCASRGTAGRGWPQHFGDGTRLSIL.

This chain joins TRBV14 and TRBJ2-1; TRBD2 matches 10 bases. CDR3 length: 17 residues. Germline V gene data show CDR1 as SGHDN and CDR2 as FVKESK. J lost 4 bases, V lost 0 bases, and 6 bases had no gene match. The CDR3: CASSQEWGSGGYNEQFF. CDR3 nucleotide sequence: TGTGCCAGCAGCCAAGAGTGGGGTAGCGGGGGGTACAATGAGCAGTTCTTC.

The chain uses TRBV2 and TRBJ1-1; tentatively, D is TRBD1 (6 bases). The V end lost 7 bases, the J end lost 4 bases, and 16 bases lay between the germline ends. The germline gives CDR1 SNHLY, CDR2 FYNNEI. The CDR3 consists of 14 residues. This CDR3 reads CASKGDGVGTEAFF. Here the CDR3 DNA reads TGTGCCAGCAAGGGGGACGGAGTGGGCACTGAAGCTTTCTTT.

The V gene is TRBV7-9, the J gene TRBJ1-2; a weak D match, TRBD1 (5 bases). V dropped 7 bases and J dropped 8 bases, with 23 bases sitting between them. In germline, CDR1 is SEHNR, CDR2 FQNEAQ (reference sequence). CDR3 size: 15 residues. In DNA form, the CDR3 reads TGTGCCAGCATCCTTCCCTCCGGGGGGAGGAGCGGCTACACCTTC. Protein sequence: CASILPSGGRSGYTF.